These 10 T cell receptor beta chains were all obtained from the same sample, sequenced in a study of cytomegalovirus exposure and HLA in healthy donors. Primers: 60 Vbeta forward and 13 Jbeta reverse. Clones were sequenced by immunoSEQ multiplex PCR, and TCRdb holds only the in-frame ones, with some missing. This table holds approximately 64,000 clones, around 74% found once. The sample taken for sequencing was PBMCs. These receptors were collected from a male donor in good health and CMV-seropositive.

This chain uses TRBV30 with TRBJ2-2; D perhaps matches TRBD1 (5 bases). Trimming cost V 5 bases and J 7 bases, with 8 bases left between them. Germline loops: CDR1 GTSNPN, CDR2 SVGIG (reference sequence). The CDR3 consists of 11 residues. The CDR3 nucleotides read TGTGCCTGGCTCAGGGTCGGGGAGCTGTTTTTT. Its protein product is CAWLRVGELFF.

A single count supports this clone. The CDR3 sequence is CASSLEAGARTDTQYF. The CDR3 region has the DNA TGCGCCAGCAGCTTGGAGGCGGGGGCCCGCACAGATACGCAGTATTTT. The chain recombines TRBV5-1 with TRBJ2-3; possible D gene TRBD2, 7 bases. CDR3 length: 16 residues. The ends were cut back, 0 bases at V and 1 base at J, with 12 bases in the middle. Germline CDR1 and CDR2: SGHRS and YFSETQ. The full variable domain, rest sourced from reference TRBV5-1 and TRBJ2-3, is KAGVTQTPRYLIKTRGQQVTLSCSPISGHRSVSWYQQTPGQGLQFLFEYFSETQRNKGNFPGRFSGRQFSNSRSEMNVSTLELGDSALYLCASSLEAGARTDTQYFGPGTRLTVL.

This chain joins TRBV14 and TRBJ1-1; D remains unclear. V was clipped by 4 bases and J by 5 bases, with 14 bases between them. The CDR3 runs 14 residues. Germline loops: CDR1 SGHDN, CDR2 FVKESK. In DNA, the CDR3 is TGTGCCAGCAGCCGAGAACTAAGCAGAACTGAAGCTTTCTTT. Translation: CASSRELSRTEAFF.

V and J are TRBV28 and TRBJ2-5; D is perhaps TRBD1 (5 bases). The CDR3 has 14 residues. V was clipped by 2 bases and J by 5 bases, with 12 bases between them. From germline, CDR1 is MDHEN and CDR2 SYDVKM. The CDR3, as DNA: TGTGCCAGCAGTTTAGGGCAGGGTGGGGAGACCCAGTACTTC. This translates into CASSLGQGGETQYF.

In nucleotides, the CDR3 is TGTGCCAGCGGGCAGCCCAACACCGGGGAGCTGTTTTTT. It specifies CASGQPNTGELFF. The chain is built from TRBV7-9 and TRBJ2-2; D call uncertain. V dropped 8 bases and J dropped 2 bases, with 9 bases sitting between them. Germline CDR1 reads SEHNR; CDR2 reads FQNEAQ (reference sequence). The CDR3 is 13 residues long.

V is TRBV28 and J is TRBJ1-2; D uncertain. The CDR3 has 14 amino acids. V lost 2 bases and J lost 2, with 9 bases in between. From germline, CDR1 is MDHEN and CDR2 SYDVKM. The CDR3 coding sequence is TGTGCCAGCAGTTTAATAGGAGGGAACTATGGCTACACCTTC. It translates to CASSLIGGNYGYTF.

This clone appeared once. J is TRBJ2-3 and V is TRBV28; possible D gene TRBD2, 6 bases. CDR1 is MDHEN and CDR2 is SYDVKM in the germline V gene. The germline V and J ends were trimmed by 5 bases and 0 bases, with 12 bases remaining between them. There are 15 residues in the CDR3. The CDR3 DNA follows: TGTGCCAGCAGTCAGACTAGTACTAGCACAGATACGCAGTATTTT. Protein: CASSQTSTSTDTQYF.

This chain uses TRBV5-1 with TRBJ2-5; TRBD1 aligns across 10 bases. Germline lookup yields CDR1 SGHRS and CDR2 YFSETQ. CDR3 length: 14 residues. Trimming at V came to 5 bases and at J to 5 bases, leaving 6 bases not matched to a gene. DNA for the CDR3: TGCGCCAGCAGTCCCGGGACAGGGGATGAGACCCAGTACTTC. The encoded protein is CASSPGTGDETQYF.

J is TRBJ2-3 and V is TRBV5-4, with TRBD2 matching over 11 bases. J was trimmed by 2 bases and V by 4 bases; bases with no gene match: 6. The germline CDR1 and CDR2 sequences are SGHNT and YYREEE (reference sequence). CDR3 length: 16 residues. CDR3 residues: CASSPGTSGFTDTQYF. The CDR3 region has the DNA TGTGCCAGCAGCCCAGGGACTAGCGGATTCACAGATACGCAGTATTTT.

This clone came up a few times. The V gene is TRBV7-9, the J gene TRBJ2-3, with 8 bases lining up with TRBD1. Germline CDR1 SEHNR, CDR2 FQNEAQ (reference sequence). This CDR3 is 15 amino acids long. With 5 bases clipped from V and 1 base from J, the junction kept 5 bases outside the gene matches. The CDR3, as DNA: TGTGCCAGCAGCCGCCGGACAGGGCGCACAGATACGCAGTATTTT. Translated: CASSRRTGRTDTQYF.